The 21 T cell receptor beta chains below come from one sample, sequenced in a study of shared clonotypes between healthy human individuals. TCRdb's copy holds only in-frame clones and misses some; the assay was immunoSEQ multiplex PCR. The sample holds 400,000 to 600,000 clones, roughly 80% seen once. The specimen was PBMCs. Receptors were obtained from a woman aged 40-49 years in good health. Some clones in this sample may be carry-over from other donors' samples.

This chain uses TRBV29-1 with TRBJ2-7; D is perhaps TRBD2 (5 bases). This CDR3 contains 16 residues. Germline V gene sequence: CDR1 SQVTM, CDR2 ANQGSEA. The V end was cut by 2 bases, the J end by 0 bases, with 17 bases between. The DNA of the CDR3 is TGCAGCGTTGAAAAGGGTCCTCTAGGGAGCTCCTACGAGCAGTACTTC. Protein product: CSVEKGPLGSSYEQYF.

This chain links TRBV7-2 with TRBJ2-1; TRBD1 or TRBD2 may be the D gene (5 bases each). This CDR3 contains 14 residues. Germline CDR1 reads SGHTA; CDR2 reads FQGNSA. V was pared by 5 bases and J by 6 bases, with 14 bases between. CDR3 sequence: CASSPGTWGNEQFF. The CDR3 bases are TGTGCCAGCAGCCCCGGGACGTGGGGCAATGAGCAGTTCTTC.

The chain recombines TRBV5-1 with TRBJ2-1, with 8 bases identical to TRBD1. CDR3 length equals 13 residues. Germline CDR1 SGHRS, CDR2 YFSETQ. Germline trimming cut 0 bases from V and 8 bases from J; bases unmatched to any gene: 1. The CDR3 sequence: CASSLGTGYEQFF. The CDR3 DNA sequence: TGCGCCAGCAGCTTGGGGACAGGGTATGAGCAGTTCTTC.

This clone was observed at least ten times. CDR3 sequence: CASGRAGANTEAFF. For the CDR3, the DNA is TGTGCCAGCGGGCGAGCAGGGGCTAACACTGAAGCTTTCTTT. The J gene is TRBJ1-1, the V gene TRBV27; tentative D call: TRBD1 (6 bases). CDR3 length: 14 residues. V was clipped by 8 bases and J by 2 bases, with 15 bases between them. Looked up from germline, CDR1 is MNHEY and CDR2 is SMNVEV (reference sequence).

The V and J genes are TRBV18 and TRBJ2-5; the match to TRBD2 covers 10 bases. The V gene end was trimmed by 5 bases and the J gene end by 4 bases; junction bases not matched to a gene: 7. Germline CDR1 and CDR2: KGHSH and LQKENI. This CDR3 has 15 amino acids. CDR3 loop: CASSWQREGGETQYF. The CDR3 coding sequence is TGTGCCAGCTCATGGCAGCGGGAGGGCGGAGAGACCCAGTACTTC.

The V gene is TRBV2, the J gene TRBJ1-2, with 9 positions matching TRBD1. The CDR3 loop spans 15 amino acids. Per germline, CDR1 SNHLY and CDR2 FYNNEI. V lost 6 bases to trimming and J lost 3 bases; unmatched junction nucleotides: 8. The CDR3 coding sequence is TGTGCCAGCAGGAGGGACAGGGTGCTATACTATGGCTACACCTTC. It codes for CASRRDRVLYYGYTF.

The chain employs TRBV14 and TRBJ2-1, with a tentative D call TRBD1 (5 bases). From germline, CDR1 is SGHDN and CDR2 FVKESK. V lost 4 bases and J lost 10, with 11 bases in between. This CDR3 has 12 residues. CDR3 in amino acids: CASSLRVGEQFF. CDR3 DNA: TGTGCCAGCAGCCTCAGGGTCGGCGAGCAGTTCTTC. The variable domain in full, completed from reference TRBV14 and TRBJ2-1, reads EAGVTQFPSHSVIEKGQTVTLRCDPISGHDNLYWYRRVMGKEIKFLLHFVKESKQDESGMPNNRFLAERTGGTYSTLKVQPAELEDSGVYFCASSLRVGEQFFGPGTRLTVL.

The V and J genes are TRBV4-3 and TRBJ2-5; 10 nucleotides agree with TRBD2. Per the germline V gene, CDR1 is LGHNA and CDR2 is YSLEER. This CDR3 comprises 19 residues. The V and J ends lost 0 bases and 5 bases, in that order; junction bases with no gene match: 15. The CDR3: CASSQDEGASGRTEETQYF. Here the CDR3 DNA reads TGCGCCAGCAGCCAAGATGAGGGGGCTAGCGGGAGAACTGAGGAGACCCAGTACTTC.

The chain carries TRBV2 and TRBJ2-1; a weak D match, TRBD1 (6 bases). The CDR3 is 17 amino acids. Germline lookup yields CDR1 SNHLY and CDR2 FYNNEI. V was trimmed by 6 bases and J by 0 bases, leaving 18 bases between them. The DNA of the CDR3 is TGTGCCAGCAGGACCAGACAGGAAACTAGCTCCTACAATGAGCAGTTCTTC. Residues: CASRTRQETSSYNEQFF.

The gene calls are TRBV5-4 and TRBJ2-1, with TRBD2 matching over 10 bases. This CDR3 has 16 residues. Trimming took 4 bases from V and 4 from J; bases not matched to a gene: 8. The germline V gene has CDR1 SGHNT and CDR2 YYREEE (reference sequence). The CDR3 here is CASSQGLAGEYNEQFF. The CDR3 DNA sequence: TGTGCCAGCAGCCAAGGGCTAGCGGGAGAGTACAATGAGCAGTTCTTC.

This clone showed up just a few times. This sequence joins TRBV18 and TRBJ2-5, with 7 bases fitting TRBD1. This CDR3 has 14 residues. In germline, CDR1 is KGHSH, CDR2 LQKENI. V shed 3 bases, J shed 1 base, and the junction held 2 bases outside the gene matches. CDR3 coding DNA: TGTGCCAGCTCACCCGGGACAGTCCAAGAGACCCAGTACTTC. It specifies CASSPGTVQETQYF.

There are a few counts of this clone. The CDR3 region has the DNA TGCGCCAGCAGCCAATCGACAGGGGGGACTGAAGCTTTCTTT. Its translation: CASSQSTGGTEAFF. The chain combines TRBV4-3 with TRBJ1-1, with TRBD1 identical over 9 bases. J gave up 5 bases and V 2 bases, and 3 bases lay outside the gene matches. The CDR3 sequence is 14 residues long. The germline CDR1 and CDR2 sequences are LGHNA and YSLEER.

The chain couples TRBV28 to TRBJ1-2, with 7 positions matching TRBD1. The CDR3 has 13 amino acids. Germline trimming cut 5 bases from V and 8 bases from J; bases unmatched to any gene: 8. Germline CDR1 MDHEN, CDR2 SYDVKM. The CDR3 loop is CASSPRTGEGYTF. In nucleotides, the CDR3 is TGTGCCAGCAGTCCCCGGACAGGAGAAGGCTACACCTTC.

This chain connects TRBV6-6 to TRBJ2-7; D ambiguous. The V and J ends lost 2 bases and 0 bases respectively, with 8 bases between them. The CDR3 has 14 amino acids. Germline-derived CDR1 and CDR2 are MNHNY and SVGAGI (reference sequence). The CDR3 DNA reads as TGTGCCAGCAGTTACGGTAGGAGCTCCTACGAGCAGTACTTC. Translation gives CASSYGRSSYEQYF.

This clone was seen a single time. The V and J genes are TRBV10-3 and TRBJ2-3, with D perhaps matching TRBD1 (5 bases). The germline gives CDR1 ENHRY, CDR2 SYGVKD. This CDR3 contains 13 residues. V lost 6 bases and J 4 bases, leaving 11 bases between the germline ends. DNA for the CDR3: TGTGCCATCAGGGACAATGGCGCAGATACGCAGTATTTT. Amino acids: CAIRDNGADTQYF.

V is TRBV2 and J is TRBJ1-4; D not resolved. Germline CDR1 SNHLY, CDR2 FYNNEI. This CDR3 is 15 amino acids long. V lost 8 bases and J 1 base, leaving 14 bases between the germline ends. The CDR3 loop reads CASLPLGLTNEKLFF. CDR3 DNA: TGTGCCAGCCTCCCGCTAGGGTTAACTAATGAAAAACTGTTTTTT.

Of note for this clone: Other DNA sequences in this specimen translate into the identical CDR3. The chain employs TRBV11-2 and TRBJ2-5; the D is unclear. Germline V gene data show CDR1 as SGHAT and CDR2 as FQNNGV. With 3 bases removed from V and 0 bases from J, the gap between germline ends came to 5 bases. The CDR3 is 13 amino acids. CDR3 protein: CASSLGHQETQYF. The CDR3 region has the DNA TGTGCCAGCAGCTTGGGCCACCAAGAGACCCAGTACTTC.

This clone was recorded only once. The rearrangement uses TRBV29-1 and TRBJ2-2; 7 nucleotides line up with TRBD1. Germline lookup yields CDR1 SQVTM and CDR2 ANQGSEA. The CDR3 is 13 residues long. Trimming took 6 bases from V and 5 from J; bases not matched to a gene: 6. The CDR3 loop is CSVRQGGTGELFF. CDR3 sequence (DNA): TGCAGCGTCCGACAGGGTGGGACCGGGGAGCTGTTTTTT.

The J gene is TRBJ2-7, the V gene TRBV21-1; the D call in the table, TRBD1, was not verified against the DNA. TRBV21-1 is designated a pseudogene. This CDR3 is 13 amino acids long. DNA of the CDR3: TGTGCCAGCATCCCAGGAAAGGACTACGAGCAGTACTTC. It is translated as CASIPGKDYEQYF.

V usage is TRBV18 and J usage is TRBJ1-4; 7 bases agree with TRBD1. Germline assignment: CDR1 KGHSH and CDR2 LQKENI. CDR3 length equals 14 residues. V gave up 5 bases and J gave up 6 bases; unmatched junction bases: 6. Here the CDR3 reads CASSNRGTDEKLFF. Written as DNA, the CDR3 is TGTGCCAGCTCAAACAGGGGAACGGATGAAAAACTGTTTTTT.

The chain is built from TRBV6-6 and TRBJ1-5; TRBD1 aligns across 8 bases. Germline V gene lookup returns CDR1 MNHNY and CDR2 SVGAGI (reference sequence). CDR3 length: 12 amino acids. V was clipped by 6 bases and J by 11 bases; unmatched bases: 6. CDR3 sequence (DNA): TGTGCCAGCAGCCTGGGACAGGCGGCCCAGCATTTT. Protein: CASSLGQAAQHF.